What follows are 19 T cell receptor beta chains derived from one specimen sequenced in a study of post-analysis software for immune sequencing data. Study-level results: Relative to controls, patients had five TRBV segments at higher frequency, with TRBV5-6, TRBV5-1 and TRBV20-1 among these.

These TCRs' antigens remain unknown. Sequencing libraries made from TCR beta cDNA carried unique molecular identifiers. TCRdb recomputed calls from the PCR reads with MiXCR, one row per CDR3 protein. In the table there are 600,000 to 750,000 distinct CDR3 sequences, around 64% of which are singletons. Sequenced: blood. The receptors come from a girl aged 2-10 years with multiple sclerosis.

CDR3 sequence (DNA): TGTGCCAGCAGTTTACTGGGACAATACCAAGAGACCCAGTACTTC. As protein: CASSLLGQYQETQYF. The chain combines TRBV27 with TRBJ2-5, with D maybe TRBD1 (6 bases). Germline CDR1 is MNHEY and CDR2 is SMNVEV (reference sequence). The CDR3 contains 15 residues. Trimming cost V 2 bases and J 0 bases, with 10 bases left between them.

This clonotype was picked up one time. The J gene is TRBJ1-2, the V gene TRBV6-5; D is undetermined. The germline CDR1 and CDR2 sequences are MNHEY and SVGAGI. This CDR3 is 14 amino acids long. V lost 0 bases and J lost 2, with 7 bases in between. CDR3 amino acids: CASSYSRTNYGYTF. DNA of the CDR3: TGTGCCAGCAGTTACTCCAGGACGAACTATGGCTACACCTTC.

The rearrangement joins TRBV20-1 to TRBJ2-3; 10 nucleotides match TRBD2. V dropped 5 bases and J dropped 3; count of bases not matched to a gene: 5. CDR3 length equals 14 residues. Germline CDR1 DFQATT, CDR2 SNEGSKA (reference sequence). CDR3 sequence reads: CSAPSGRGTDTQYF. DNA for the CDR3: TGCAGTGCTCCTAGCGGGAGAGGGACAGATACGCAGTATTTT.

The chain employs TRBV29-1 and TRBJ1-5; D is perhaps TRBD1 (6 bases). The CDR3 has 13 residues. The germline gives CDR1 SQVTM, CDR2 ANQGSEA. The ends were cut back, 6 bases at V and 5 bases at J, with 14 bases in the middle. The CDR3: CSVTTGRDQPQHF. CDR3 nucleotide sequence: TGCAGCGTGACGACAGGCAGGGATCAGCCCCAGCATTTT.

The DNA of the CDR3 is TGCGCCAGCAGCCAAGTTGGGCGGGGAATGAACACTGAAGCTTTCTTT. Its protein is CASSQVGRGMNTEAFF. This sequence joins TRBV4-1 and TRBJ1-1; D is uncertain. Trimming pared 1 base from V and 0 bases from J, leaving 12 bases between. This CDR3 contains 16 residues. Germline V gives CDR1 MGHRA, CDR2 YSYEKL.

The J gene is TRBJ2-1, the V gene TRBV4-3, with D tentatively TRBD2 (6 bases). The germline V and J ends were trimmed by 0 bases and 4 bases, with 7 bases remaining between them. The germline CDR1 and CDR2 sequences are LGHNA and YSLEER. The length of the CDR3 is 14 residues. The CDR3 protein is CASSQEEGYNEQFF. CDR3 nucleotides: TGCGCCAGCAGCCAAGAGGAGGGGTACAATGAGCAGTTCTTC.

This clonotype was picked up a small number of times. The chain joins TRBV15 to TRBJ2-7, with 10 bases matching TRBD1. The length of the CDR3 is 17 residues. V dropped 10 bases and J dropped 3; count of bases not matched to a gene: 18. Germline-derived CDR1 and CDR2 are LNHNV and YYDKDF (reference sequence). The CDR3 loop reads CANNPRTGGRELYEQYF. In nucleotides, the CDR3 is TGTGCCAATAATCCCAGGACAGGGGGGAGGGAGCTCTACGAGCAGTACTTC.

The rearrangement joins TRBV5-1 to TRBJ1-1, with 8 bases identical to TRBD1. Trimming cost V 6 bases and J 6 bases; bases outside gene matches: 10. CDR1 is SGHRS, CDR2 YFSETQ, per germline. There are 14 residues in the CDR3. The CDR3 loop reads CASNLGQGASEAFF. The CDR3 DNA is TGCGCCAGCAACCTCGGGCAGGGGGCTTCTGAAGCTTTCTTT.

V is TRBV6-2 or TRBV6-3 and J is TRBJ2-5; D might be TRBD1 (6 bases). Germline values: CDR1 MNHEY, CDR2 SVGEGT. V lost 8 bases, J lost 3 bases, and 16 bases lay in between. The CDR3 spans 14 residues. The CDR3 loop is CASWGLRAEETQYF. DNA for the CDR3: TGTGCCAGCTGGGGGCTCAGGGCCGAAGAGACCCAGTACTTC.

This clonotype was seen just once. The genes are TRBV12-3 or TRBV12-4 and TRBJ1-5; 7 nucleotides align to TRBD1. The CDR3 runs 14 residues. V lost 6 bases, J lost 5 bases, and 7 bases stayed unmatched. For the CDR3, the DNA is TGTGCCAGCAGCCCCGACAGGGCGGATCAGCCCCAGCATTTT. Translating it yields CASSPDRADQPQHF.

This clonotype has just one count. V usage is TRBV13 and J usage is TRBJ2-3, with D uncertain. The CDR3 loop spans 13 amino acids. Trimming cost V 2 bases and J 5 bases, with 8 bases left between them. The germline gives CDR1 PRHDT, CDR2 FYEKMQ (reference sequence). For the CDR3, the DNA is TGTGCCAGCAGCTTAAAAGGTGGAGATACGCAGTATTTT. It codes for CASSLKGGDTQYF. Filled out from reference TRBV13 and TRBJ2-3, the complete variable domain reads AAGVIQSPRHLIKEKRETATLKCYPIPRHDTVYWYQQGPGQDPQFLISFYEKMQSDKGSIPDRFSAQQFSDYHSELNMSSLELGDSALYFCASSLKGGDTQYFGPGTRLTVL.

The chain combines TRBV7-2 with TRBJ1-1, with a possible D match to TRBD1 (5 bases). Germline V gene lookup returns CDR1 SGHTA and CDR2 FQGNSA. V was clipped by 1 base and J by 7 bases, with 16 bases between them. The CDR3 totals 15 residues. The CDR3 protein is CASSLGGAGNYEAFF. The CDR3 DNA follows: TGTGCCAGCAGCTTAGGTGGCGCAGGGAACTATGAAGCTTTCTTT.

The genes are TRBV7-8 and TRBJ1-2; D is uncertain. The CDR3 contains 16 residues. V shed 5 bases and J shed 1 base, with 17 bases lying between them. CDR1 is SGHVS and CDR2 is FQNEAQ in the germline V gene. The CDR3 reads CASSPQTGRLNYGYTF. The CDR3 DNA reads TGTGCCAGCAGCCCCCAGACCGGCAGACTTAACTATGGCTACACCTTC.

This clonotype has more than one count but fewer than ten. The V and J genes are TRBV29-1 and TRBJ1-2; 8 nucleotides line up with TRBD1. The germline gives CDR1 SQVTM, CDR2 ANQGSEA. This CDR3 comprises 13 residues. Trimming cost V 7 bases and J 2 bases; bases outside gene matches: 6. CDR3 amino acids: CSAQGAPNYGYTF. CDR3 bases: TGCAGCGCTCAGGGGGCGCCGAACTATGGCTACACCTTC. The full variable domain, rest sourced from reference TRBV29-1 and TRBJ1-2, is SAVISQKPSRDICQRGTSLTIQCQVDSQVTMMFWYRQQPGQSLTLIATANQGSEATYESGFVIDKFPISRPNLTFSTLTVSNMSPEDSSIYLCSAQGAPNYGYTFGSGTRLTVV.

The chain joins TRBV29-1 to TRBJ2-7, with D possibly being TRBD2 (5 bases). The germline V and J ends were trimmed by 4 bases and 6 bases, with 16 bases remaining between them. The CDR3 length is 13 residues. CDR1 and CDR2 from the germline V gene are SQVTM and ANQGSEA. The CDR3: CSVVVEGSSEQYF. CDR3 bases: TGCAGCGTTGTGGTAGAGGGAAGTAGCGAGCAGTACTTC.

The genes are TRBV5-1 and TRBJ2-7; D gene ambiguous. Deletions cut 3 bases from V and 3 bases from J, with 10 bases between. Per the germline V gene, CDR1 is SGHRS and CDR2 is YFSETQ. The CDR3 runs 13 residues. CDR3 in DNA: TGCGCCAGCAGCTGGTTTGAGAGCTACGAGCAGTACTTC. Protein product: CASSWFESYEQYF. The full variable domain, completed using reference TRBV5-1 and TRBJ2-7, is KAGVTQTPRYLIKTRGQQVTLSCSPISGHRSVSWYQQTPGQGLQFLFEYFSETQRNKGNFPGRFSGRQFSNSRSEMNVSTLELGDSALYLCASSWFESYEQYFGPGTRLTVT.

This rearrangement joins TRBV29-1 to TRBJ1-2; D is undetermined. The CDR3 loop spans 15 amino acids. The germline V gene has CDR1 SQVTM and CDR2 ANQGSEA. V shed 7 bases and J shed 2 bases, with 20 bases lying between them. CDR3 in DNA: TGCAGCGCTCGGACCTCGAACCTTCTCAACTATGGCTACACCTTC. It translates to CSARTSNLLNYGYTF. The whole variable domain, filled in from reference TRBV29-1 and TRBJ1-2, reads SAVISQKPSRDICQRGTSLTIQCQVDSQVTMMFWYRQQPGQSLTLIATANQGSEATYESGFVIDKFPISRPNLTFSTLTVSNMSPEDSSIYLCSARTSNLLNYGYTFGSGTRLTVV.

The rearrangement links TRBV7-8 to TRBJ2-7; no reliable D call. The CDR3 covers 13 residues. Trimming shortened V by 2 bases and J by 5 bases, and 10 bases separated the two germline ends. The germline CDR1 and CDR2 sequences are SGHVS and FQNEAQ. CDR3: CASSLLSGNEQYF. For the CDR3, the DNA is TGTGCCAGCAGCTTACTCTCAGGCAACGAGCAGTACTTC.

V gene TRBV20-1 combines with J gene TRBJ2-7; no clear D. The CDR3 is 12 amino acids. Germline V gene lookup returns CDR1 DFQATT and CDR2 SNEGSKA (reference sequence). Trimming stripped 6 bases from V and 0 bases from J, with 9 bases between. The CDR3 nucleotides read TGCAGTGCCCCGGTCAACTCCTACGAGCAGTACTTC. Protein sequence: CSAPVNSYEQYF.